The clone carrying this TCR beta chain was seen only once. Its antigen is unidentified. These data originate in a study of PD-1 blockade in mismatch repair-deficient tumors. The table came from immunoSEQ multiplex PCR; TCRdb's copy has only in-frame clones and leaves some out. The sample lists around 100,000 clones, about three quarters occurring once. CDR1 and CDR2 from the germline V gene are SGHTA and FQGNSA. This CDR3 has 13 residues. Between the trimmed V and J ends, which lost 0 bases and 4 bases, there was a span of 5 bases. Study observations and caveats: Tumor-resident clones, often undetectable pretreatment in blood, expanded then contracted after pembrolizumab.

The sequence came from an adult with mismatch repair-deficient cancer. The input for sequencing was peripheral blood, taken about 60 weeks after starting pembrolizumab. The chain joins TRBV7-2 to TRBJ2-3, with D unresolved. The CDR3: CASSLAASDTQYF. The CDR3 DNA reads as TGTGCCAGCAGCTTAGCGGCGTCAGATACGCAGTATTTT.